These 28 T cell receptor beta chains were sequenced from one sample in a study of beta chain features in type 1 diabetes. The investigators reverse transcribed all of the isolated RNA, so they sequenced expressed TCRB transcripts. Profiled with immunoSEQ multiplex PCR; TCRdb holds only in-frame clones, not every one. Of under 200,000 clones in the sample, 7.5% to 9.5% were seen once. Material for sequencing was central memory CD4+ T cells from blood. All receptors derive from a young woman in good health.

Many counts were recorded for this clone. The CDR3 reads CASSETSGRETQYF. CDR3 DNA: TGTGCCAGCAGTGAAACTAGCGGGAGGGAGACCCAGTACTTC. This chain joins TRBV2 and TRBJ2-5; the match to TRBD2 covers 12 bases. After removal of 2 bases from V and 5 bases from J, the junction contained 0 bases not matched to a gene. The CDR3 sequence is 14 residues long. Germline V gives CDR1 SNHLY, CDR2 FYNNEI.

CDR3 nucleotides: TGCGCCAGCAGCCAAGATTTGGCGGCTAGCACAGATACGCAGTATTTT. Translation: CASSQDLAASTDTQYF. The chain joins TRBV4-1 to TRBJ2-3; no firm D call. Trimming shortened V by 0 bases and J by 0 bases, and 10 bases separated the two germline ends. This CDR3 contains 16 residues. CDR1 and CDR2 from the germline V gene are MGHRA and YSYEKL.

The chain is built from TRBV6-5 and TRBJ1-5, with D possibly TRBD1 on 5 matching bases. The V gene lost 6 bases and the J gene lost 3 bases, with 15 bases spanning the gap. Germline V gives CDR1 MNHEY, CDR2 SVGAGI. This CDR3 contains 15 residues. In DNA form, the CDR3 reads TGTGCCAGCAGCCCCGGGGGTTGGGACAATCAGCCCCAGCATTTT. Its protein product is CASSPGGWDNQPQHF.

This clone was detected a few times. The chain is built from TRBV10-3 and TRBJ2-1; 13 nucleotides line up with TRBD2. The CDR3 sequence is 14 residues long. Germline CDR1 and CDR2: ENHRY and SYGVKD. J lost 5 bases, V lost 6 bases, and 1 base had no gene match. CDR3 bases: TGTGCCATCAGGGGGACTAGCGGGGACAATGAGCAGTTCTTC. Translated: CAIRGTSGDNEQFF.

The chain has TRBV30 and TRBJ2-5; the D gene is possibly TRBD1 (6 bases). The germline CDR1 and CDR2 sequences are GTSNPN and SVGIG (reference sequence). The ends were cut back, 4 bases at V and 2 bases at J, with 14 bases in the middle. The length of the CDR3 is 14 residues. The CDR3 coding sequence is TGTGCCTGGAAAAGGACAGCGGTACAAGAGACCCAGTACTTC. Encoded protein: CAWKRTAVQETQYF.

V is TRBV27 and J is TRBJ2-3; D unresolved. This CDR3 has 14 amino acids. The V gene lost 2 bases and the J gene lost 0 bases, with 6 bases spanning the gap. In germline, CDR1 is MNHEY, CDR2 SMNVEV (reference sequence). The CDR3 is CASSLQASTDTQYF. The CDR3 DNA follows: TGTGCCAGCAGTTTACAGGCTAGCACAGATACGCAGTATTTT.

The chain employs TRBV13 and TRBJ1-1, with D maybe TRBD1 (6 bases). CDR1 and CDR2 (germline): PRHDT, FYEKMQ (reference sequence). This CDR3 contains 13 residues. V was pared by 8 bases and J by 0 bases, with 10 bases between. The CDR3 DNA sequence: TGTGCCAGCCGTGGACAGATGAACACTGAAGCTTTCTTT. Translated: CASRGQMNTEAFF. Variable domain in full (rest from reference TRBV13 and TRBJ1-1): AAGVIQSPRHLIKEKRETATLKCYPIPRHDTVYWYQQGPGQDPQFLISFYEKMQSDKGSIPDRFSAQQFSDYHSELNMSSLELGDSALYFCASRGQMNTEAFFGQGTRLTVV.

This clone was seen only a few times. The gene calls are TRBV2 and TRBJ1-5; maybe TRBD1 (6 bases). Germline lookup yields CDR1 SNHLY and CDR2 FYNNEI. The CDR3 runs to 14 residues. Trimming left V 5 bases short and J 0 bases short, with 8 bases between. CDR3 sequence: CASSYRDSNQPQHF. The CDR3 DNA sequence: TGTGCCAGCAGTTACAGGGATAGCAATCAGCCCCAGCATTTT.

The chain couples TRBV6-5 to TRBJ2-3; weak D call: TRBD2 (5 bases). This CDR3 has 15 residues. Trimming removed 6 bases at V and 5 bases at J, with 18 bases between. Germline V CDR1 and CDR2: MNHEY, SVGAGI. The CDR3 reads CASRSGPGGGDTQYF. The DNA of the CDR3 is TGTGCCAGCAGATCTGGACCCGGAGGTGGAGATACGCAGTATTTT.

This chain connects TRBV18 to TRBJ2-2; D is undetermined. Trimming took off 6 bases at V and 6 bases at J, with 8 bases between the two ends. This CDR3 has 12 residues. The germline V gene encodes CDR1 KGHSH and CDR2 LQKENI. The CDR3 is CASSEISGELFF. Written as DNA, the CDR3 is TGTGCCAGCTCCGAGATTTCCGGGGAGCTGTTTTTT. The whole variable domain, remainder taken from reference TRBV18 and TRBJ2-2, is NAGVMQNPRHLVRRRGQEARLRCSPMKGHSHVYWYRQLPEEGLKFMVYLQKENIIDESGMPKERFSAEFPKEGPSILRIQQVVRGDSAAYFCASSEISGELFFGEGSRLTVL.

There are a few counts of this clone. The gene calls are TRBV5-6 and TRBJ2-1; D not resolved. CDR3 length: 16 amino acids. Germline CDR1 reads SGHDT; CDR2 reads YYEEEE. V was clipped by 0 bases and J by 2 bases, with 12 bases between them. Here the CDR3 reads CASSLGGPPAYNEQFF. The CDR3 DNA is TGTGCCAGCAGCTTGGGTGGGCCCCCTGCCTACAATGAGCAGTTCTTC.

This clone was seen more than once but under ten times. The V and J genes are TRBV7-2 and TRBJ2-4, with 10 bases lining up with TRBD2. V lost 5 bases and J lost 12; bases outside the gene matches: 10. The V gene's germline CDR1 is SGHTA and CDR2 FQGNSA. The length of the CDR3 is 14 residues. This CDR3 is CASSRDLSGGSQYF. In DNA form, the CDR3 reads TGTGCCAGCAGCCGAGACCTTAGCGGGGGGAGTCAGTACTTC.

CDR3 sequence: CAGGSGIDNQPQHF. CDR3 nucleotide sequence: TGTGCGGGAGGGTCCGGGATAGACAATCAGCCCCAGCATTTT. The gene calls are TRBV7-9 and TRBJ1-5, with D uncertain. Germline V CDR1 and CDR2: SEHNR, FQNEAQ (reference sequence). The CDR3 consists of 14 residues.

The V gene is TRBV25-1, the J gene TRBJ1-5; D is undetermined. The germline V gene encodes CDR1 MGHDK and CDR2 SYGVNS. The CDR3 loop spans 14 amino acids. Between the trimmed V and J ends, which lost 3 bases and 0 bases, there was a span of 6 bases. The CDR3 DNA follows: TGTGCCAGCAGTGAGAGGGCTAGCAATCAGCCCCAGCATTTT. Its protein is CASSERASNQPQHF.

Of note for this clone: One junction end does not reproduce the germline sequence, and a read error may be involved. The rearrangement links TRBV5-4 to TRBJ1-1, with 7 bases that match TRBD1. From germline, CDR1 is SGHNT and CDR2 YYREEE (reference sequence). The CDR3 runs to 14 residues. The CDR3 loop is CASSPDRTNTEAFF. In DNA, the CDR3 is TGCGCCAGCAGCCCGGACAGGACGAACACTGAAGCTTTCTTT. Together with reference TRBV5-4 and TRBJ1-1, the CDR3 gives the full variable domain: ETGVTQSPTHLIKTRGQQVTLRCSSQSGHNTVSWYQQALGQGPQFIFQYYREEENGRGNFPPRFSGLQFPNYSSELNVNALELDDSALYLCASSPDRTNTEAFFGQGTRLTVV.

This clone has more than one count but fewer than ten. The chain links TRBV27 to TRBJ1-5, with 8 bases fitting TRBD1. The CDR3 extends over 18 amino acids. Germline V gene data show CDR1 as MNHEY and CDR2 as SMNVEV (reference sequence). J lost 6 bases, V lost 4 bases, and 17 bases had no gene match. This chain's CDR3 is CASSSPVPSRGHRQPQHF. CDR3 coding DNA: TGTGCCAGCAGTTCACCAGTACCTTCCAGGGGGCACCGTCAGCCCCAGCATTTT.

This clone was detected a few times. This chain connects TRBV5-6 to TRBJ2-3; D unresolved. V shed 3 bases and J shed 3 bases, with 11 bases lying between them. This CDR3 has 14 amino acids. CDR1 is SGHDT and CDR2 is YYEEEE in the germline V gene. Here the CDR3 DNA reads TGTGCCAGCAGCTATGACCGCGGAACAGATACGCAGTATTTT. This gives the protein CASSYDRGTDTQYF. Variable domain in full (rest from reference TRBV5-6 and TRBJ2-3): DAGVTQSPTHLIKTRGQQVTLRCSPKSGHDTVSWYQQALGQGPQFIFQYYEEEERQRGNFPDRFSGHQFPNYSSELNVNALLLGDSALYLCASSYDRGTDTQYFGPGTRLTVL.

This clone occurred many times. CDR3 region: CASSSSGVSTYEQYF. Here the CDR3 DNA reads TGTGCCAGCAGCTCCTCAGGGGTTTCAACCTACGAGCAGTACTTC. J is TRBJ2-7 and V is TRBV11-2, with D tentatively TRBD1 (6 bases). This CDR3 region has 15 residues. From germline, CDR1 is SGHAT and CDR2 FQNNGV. Trimming removed 4 bases from V and 2 bases from J, with 15 bases in between. Full variable domain (rest looked up from reference TRBV11-2 and TRBJ2-7): EAGVAQSPRYKIIEKRQSVAFWCNPISGHATLYWYQQILGQGPKLLIQFQNNGVVDDSQLPKDRFSAERLKGVDSTLKIQPAKLEDSAVYLCASSSSGVSTYEQYFGPGTRLTVT.

The sample holds a few counts of this clone. The J gene is TRBJ2-7, the V gene TRBV18, with 10 bases lining up with TRBD1. Germline CDR1 reads KGHSH; CDR2 reads LQKENI. The CDR3 covers 17 residues. After removal of 3 bases from V and 2 bases from J, the junction contained 10 bases not matched to a gene. DNA of the CDR3: TGTGCCAGCTCACCCCCGGAGGGACAGGGGAAGGCCTACGAGCAGTACTTC. Its protein product is CASSPPEGQGKAYEQYF.

The CDR3: CASSSHSQETQYF. The CDR3 DNA is TGTGCCAGCAGCTCGCATAGCCAAGAGACCCAGTACTTC. The chain links TRBV7-2 to TRBJ2-5; no reliable D call. Germline CDR1 SGHTA, CDR2 FQGNSA. The CDR3 runs 13 residues. Trimming removed 4 bases from V and 1 base from J, with 7 bases in between.

V usage is TRBV30 and J usage is TRBJ2-1; D is ambiguous. Germline V gives CDR1 GTSNPN, CDR2 SVGIG (reference sequence). V was trimmed by 5 bases and J by 10 bases, leaving 12 bases between them. The CDR3 length is 11 residues. The CDR3 region is CAWSLAREQFF. CDR3 nucleotides: TGTGCCTGGTCCCTTGCCCGGGAGCAGTTCTTC.

This rearrangement joins TRBV6-5 to TRBJ2-7; no firm D call. This CDR3 contains 13 residues. Germline V gives CDR1 MNHEY, CDR2 SVGAGI. The ends were cut back, 5 bases at V and 3 bases at J, with 11 bases in the middle. The CDR3 bases are TGTGCCAGCAGTAGCGACCAGTTCTACGAGCAGTACTTC. Translation gives CASSSDQFYEQYF.

The V gene is TRBV7-2, the J gene TRBJ1-5, with TRBD1 identical over 10 bases. V lost 5 bases to trimming and J lost 6 bases; unmatched junction nucleotides: 4. The CDR3 is 14 amino acids. Germline V gives CDR1 SGHTA, CDR2 FQGNSA. Here the CDR3 reads CASSPGQGTQPQHF. In DNA form, the CDR3 reads TGTGCCAGCAGCCCGGGACAGGGGACTCAGCCCCAGCATTTT.

This clone appeared a few times. V is TRBV6-5 and J is TRBJ2-1; TRBD2 is a possible D gene (6 bases). The germline CDR1 and CDR2 sequences are MNHEY and SVGAGI. Trimming stripped 2 bases from V and 5 bases from J, with 10 bases between. This CDR3 is built from 14 residues. The CDR3 region has the DNA TGTGCCAGCAGTTACGGTACGGGAGACAATGAGCAGTTCTTC. Encoded protein: CASSYGTGDNEQFF.

The CDR3 DNA reads as TGTGCCATCAGATTAGCGGGAGGTGGCCACAATGAGCAGTTCTTC. It translates to CAIRLAGGGHNEQFF. The chain combines TRBV10-3 with TRBJ2-1, with TRBD2 matching 10 bases. Germline CDR1 and CDR2: ENHRY and SYGVKD. V lost 6 bases, J lost 5 bases, and 7 bases stayed unmatched. The CDR3 is 15 amino acids.

The chain joins TRBV11-2 to TRBJ2-2; D may be TRBD2 (5 bases). Trimming took off 3 bases at V and 3 bases at J, with 8 bases between the two ends. The CDR3 consists of 14 residues. The germline V gene encodes CDR1 SGHAT and CDR2 FQNNGV. The CDR3 coding sequence is TGTGCCAGCAGCTTCTCGGGATACACCGGGGAGCTGTTTTTT. Translation: CASSFSGYTGELFF.

The chain links TRBV7-9 to TRBJ1-2; possible D gene TRBD1, 6 bases. Germline CDR1 SEHNR, CDR2 FQNEAQ (reference sequence). This CDR3 has 15 residues. V was clipped by 5 bases and J by 7 bases, with 20 bases between them. Here the CDR3 reads CASSPTQGVLGGYTF. CDR3 bases: TGTGCCAGCAGCCCGACACAGGGAGTGTTAGGTGGCTACACCTTC. The full variable domain, with the rest looked up from reference TRBV7-9 and TRBJ1-2, is DTGVSQNPRHKITKRGQNVTFRCDPISEHNRLYWYRQTLGQGPEFLTYFQNEAQLEKSRLLSDRFSAERPKGSFSTLEIQRTEQGDSAMYLCASSPTQGVLGGYTFGSGTRLTVV.

J is TRBJ2-5 and V is TRBV4-1, with TRBD1 as a possible D gene (6 bases). The length of the CDR3 is 15 residues. V lost 0 bases to trimming and J lost 4 bases, with 12 bases between them. Looked up from germline, CDR1 is MGHRA and CDR2 is YSYEKL. CDR3 protein: CASSQEGAGAETQYF. The CDR3 region has the DNA TGCGCCAGCAGCCAAGAGGGTGCAGGGGCAGAGACCCAGTACTTC.